The 2 T cell receptor beta chains listed next were all sequenced from one sample in a study of Ad26.COV2.S vaccination and SARS-CoV-2 variants. Using immunoSEQ multiplex PCR, the repertoire was profiled, and TCRdb retains in-frame clones only, with some absent. Of about 350,000 clones in the sample, 85% were seen once. Treatment denoted: roughly 20 received Ad26.COV2.S at low or high dose, single or two shots; about 5 received placebo; per-sample allocation not given. Day 63 following the first vaccine or placebo injection was when the samples were taken. The sequencing here drew on peripheral blood, taken in a trial of Ad26.COV2.S vaccine versus placebo. All receptors come from a person between 18 and 59 years old who received the Ad26.COV2.S COVID-19 vaccine or a placebo.

The gene calls are TRBV5-8 and TRBJ2-1, with TRBD2 matching over 8 bases. Germline V gives CDR1 SGHTS, CDR2 YDEGEE. The CDR3 is made up of 13 amino acids. Unmatched junction bases numbered 3, after V lost 9 bases and J lost 1 base. CDR3 protein: CATRGGSYNEQFF. DNA of the CDR3: TGTGCCACCCGGGGGGGGTCCTACAATGAGCAGTTCTTC. Variable domain in full (rest from reference TRBV5-8 and TRBJ2-1): EAGVTQSPTHLIKTRGQQATLRCSPISGHTSVYWYQQALGLGLQFLLWYDEGEERNRGNFPPRFSGRQFPNYSSELNVNALELEDSALYLCATRGGSYNEQFFGPGTRLTVL.

The chain joins TRBV5-6 to TRBJ1-3; D remains unclear. The germline V gene encodes CDR1 SGHDT and CDR2 YYEEEE. The CDR3 extends over 17 amino acids. V lost 2 bases and J 2 bases, leaving 17 bases between the germline ends. CDR3 DNA sequence: TGTGCCAGCAGCTTCATGTCCTCAGGAGGGCCTGGAAACACCATATATTTT. It codes for CASSFMSSGGPGNTIYF.